A single sample gave rise to the 25 T cell receptor beta chains below, sequenced in a study of Tregs in tolerant kidney transplant recipients. Libraries were prepared by immunoSEQ multiplex PCR; TCRdb keeps only in-frame clonotypes and omits some of them. The sample shows roughly 120,000 clones, around 94% of them seen only once. Sequencing input: CD4+ T cells from blood. The receptors derive from a human donor in good health.

The rearrangement uses TRBV6-5 and TRBJ2-5, with D perhaps TRBD1 or TRBD2 (6 bases each). CDR1 is MNHEY, CDR2 SVGAGI, per germline. This CDR3 region has 14 residues. V lost 6 bases, J lost 7 bases, and 18 bases lay in between. The CDR3 sequence: CASSTFRGPGTQYF. The CDR3 DNA reads TGTGCCAGCAGCACCTTCCGGGGGCCCGGGACCCAGTACTTC.

The V call is TRBV5-1, the J call TRBJ1-2; D is perhaps TRBD1 (6 bases). The V gene lost 2 bases and the J gene lost 7 bases, with 12 bases spanning the gap. CDR3 size: 13 residues. Germline V gene lookup returns CDR1 SGHRS and CDR2 YFSETQ. The CDR3, as DNA: TGCGCCAGCAGCTTTTTACAGGGCGTTGGCTACACCTTC. This encodes CASSFLQGVGYTF.

V gene TRBV5-6 combines with J gene TRBJ2-3, with D perhaps matching TRBD2 (6 bases). V lost 2 bases and J 0 bases, leaving 10 bases between the germline ends. The CDR3 is 15 amino acids. Per germline, CDR1 SGHDT and CDR2 YYEEEE. In DNA, the CDR3 is TGTGCCAGCAGCTTTAGGACTACTAGCACAGATACGCAGTATTTT. Protein sequence: CASSFRTTSTDTQYF.

This chain joins TRBV5-6 and TRBJ1-1; the D is unclear. V lost 2 bases and J lost 1, with 12 bases in between. Germline values: CDR1 SGHDT, CDR2 YYEEEE. The CDR3 extends over 15 amino acids. The CDR3 DNA sequence: TGTGCCAGCAGCTTTGCCCCGCGGGGGAACACTGAAGCTTTCTTT. Its translation: CASSFAPRGNTEAFF.

The J gene is TRBJ2-7, the V gene TRBV30, with D perhaps matching TRBD1 (5 bases). Germline CDR1 GTSNPN, CDR2 SVGIG (reference sequence). Trimming shortened V by 0 bases and J by 1 base, and 7 bases separated the two germline ends. This CDR3 spans 13 amino acids. The CDR3 nucleotides read TGTGCCTGGAGTGTTAAGGGGTCCTACGAGCAGTACTTC. It yields the protein CAWSVKGSYEQYF.

The chain uses TRBV19 and TRBJ2-3; D not resolved. This CDR3 region has 14 residues. The germline gives CDR1 LNHDA, CDR2 SQIVND (reference sequence). V shed 3 bases and J shed 1 base, with 8 bases lying between them. The CDR3 nucleotides read TGTGCCAGTAGTATTGACACCGGCACAGATACGCAGTATTTT. It translates to CASSIDTGTDTQYF. Together with reference TRBV19 and TRBJ2-3, the CDR3 gives the full variable domain: DGGITQSPKYLFRKEGQNVTLSCEQNLNHDAMYWYRQDPGQGLRLIYYSQIVNDFQKGDIAEGYSVSREKKESFPLTVTSAQKNPTAFYLCASSIDTGTDTQYFGPGTRLTVL.

The V call is TRBV6-5, the J call TRBJ2-7; D perhaps matches TRBD1 (6 bases). Germline loops: CDR1 MNHEY, CDR2 SVGAGI. Trimming shortened V by 0 bases and J by 0 bases, and 9 bases separated the two germline ends. The CDR3 loop spans 15 amino acids. The CDR3 DNA is TGTGCCAGCAGTTACTCGAACAGGGCCTCCTACGAGCAGTACTTC. Protein sequence: CASSYSNRASYEQYF.

The rearrangement joins TRBV5-8 to TRBJ1-2, with D hard to call. Germline V CDR1 and CDR2: SGHTS, YDEGEE. The CDR3 consists of 14 residues. Deletions cut 4 bases from V and 5 bases from J, with 15 bases between. This chain's CDR3 is CASSDLWKGYGYTF. The CDR3 DNA follows: TGTGCCAGCAGCGATTTGTGGAAAGGTTATGGCTACACCTTC.

This clone was found once. The genes are TRBV7-3 and TRBJ1-2, with 10 bases that match TRBD1. The CDR3 is 14 amino acids. With 2 bases clipped from V and 8 bases from J, the junction kept 5 bases outside the gene matches. Germline V gives CDR1 SGHTA, CDR2 FQGTGA. The CDR3 is CASSLGQGESGYTF. CDR3 nucleotide sequence: TGTGCCAGCAGCTTAGGACAGGGGGAGTCGGGCTACACCTTC.

Only a few counts were recorded for this clone. J is TRBJ1-1 and V is TRBV7-9, with D perhaps TRBD1 (6 bases). The V end lost 2 bases, the J end lost 8 bases, and 12 bases lay between the germline ends. CDR1 is SEHNR, CDR2 FQNEAQ, per germline (reference sequence). The CDR3 totals 13 residues. The CDR3 sequence: CASSLSVGTEAFF. The CDR3 nucleotides are TGTGCCAGCAGCTTATCGGTCGGGACAGAAGCTTTCTTT.

The chain's CDR3 is CASTSQREAQETQYF. DNA of the CDR3: TGTGCCAGTACTTCTCAGCGGGAGGCCCAAGAGACCCAGTACTTC. V is TRBV19 and J is TRBJ2-5; TRBD2 matches 9 bases. The CDR3 has 15 amino acids. The V gene end was trimmed by 7 bases and the J gene end by 1 base; junction bases not matched to a gene: 7. CDR1 and CDR2 (germline): LNHDA, SQIVND (reference sequence).

The chain links TRBV14 to TRBJ2-7; the match to TRBD2 covers 8 bases. CDR1 is SGHDN, CDR2 FVKESK, per germline. The trim removed 1 base at V and 2 bases at J, leaving 4 bases unmatched. This CDR3 has 15 amino acids. The DNA of the CDR3 is TGTGCCAGCAGCCAAGGAATCGGGAGGGCCTACGAGCAGTACTTC. Protein: CASSQGIGRAYEQYF. The variable domain in full, completed from reference TRBV14 and TRBJ2-7, reads EAGVTQFPSHSVIEKGQTVTLRCDPISGHDNLYWYRRVMGKEIKFLLHFVKESKQDESGMPNNRFLAERTGGTYSTLKVQPAELEDSGVYFCASSQGIGRAYEQYFGPGTRLTVT.

The rearrangement links TRBV6-1 to TRBJ1-2; the D is unclear. The CDR3 length is 12 residues. Germline-derived CDR1 and CDR2 are MNHNS and SASEGT. The ends were cut back, 2 bases at V and 4 bases at J, with 5 bases in the middle. The CDR3, as DNA: TGTGCCAGCAGTGAACACAGCTATGGCTACACCTTC. It codes for CASSEHSYGYTF.

In DNA, the CDR3 is TGTGCCAGCAGCCCGACAGGGGCCTATAATTCACCCCTCCACTTT. Encoded protein: CASSPTGAYNSPLHF. The genes are TRBV2 and TRBJ1-6; 8 positions agree with TRBD1. Trimming at V came to 6 bases and at J to 2 bases, leaving 3 bases not matched to a gene. Germline CDR1 is SNHLY and CDR2 is FYNNEI. CDR3 length: 15 residues.

The CDR3 loop reads CASSYGGMNTEAFF. The CDR3 DNA follows: TGTGCCAGCAGTTACGGCGGGATGAACACTGAAGCTTTCTTT. This rearrangement joins TRBV6-5 to TRBJ1-1; unclear D gene. The germline V gene has CDR1 MNHEY and CDR2 SVGAGI. V lost 2 bases and J 0 bases, leaving 7 bases between the germline ends. The CDR3 has 14 amino acids.

The chain couples TRBV18 to TRBJ2-3, with D possibly called TRBD1 or TRBD2 (6 bases each). V was shortened by 10 bases and J by 6 bases, with 14 bases between the two germline ends. Per germline, CDR1 KGHSH and CDR2 LQKENI. This CDR3 spans 12 amino acids. CDR3 bases: TGTGCCACCGCCTGGGGGGCGGATACGCAGTATTTT. Encoded protein: CATAWGADTQYF.

The chain links TRBV11-2 to TRBJ1-3, with D unclear. This CDR3 is 15 amino acids long. Per the germline V gene, CDR1 is SGHAT and CDR2 is FQNNGV. V lost 1 base to trimming and J lost 3 bases, with 10 bases between them. CDR3 nucleotide sequence: TGTGCCAGCAGCTTAGTTTCTGGGTTTGGAAACACCATATATTTT. Residues: CASSLVSGFGNTIYF.

Of note for this clone: Within the sample, other DNA sequences also encode this same CDR3. The V gene is TRBV5-1, the J gene TRBJ2-5; 7 bases align to TRBD1. Germline trimming cut 3 bases from V and 1 base from J; bases unmatched to any gene: 3. Germline CDR1 and CDR2: SGHRS and YFSETQ. The CDR3 loop spans 14 amino acids. The CDR3: CASSSGQAQETQYF. As DNA, the CDR3 is TGCGCCAGCAGCTCCGGACAGGCCCAAGAGACCCAGTACTTC.

The chain uses TRBV11-2 and TRBJ1-5; possible D gene TRBD1, 5 bases. V was cut by 7 bases and J by 5 bases, with 15 bases left in between. The CDR3 length is 14 residues. CDR1 and CDR2 from the germline V gene are SGHAT and FQNNGV. This chain's CDR3 is CASTFRADYQPQHF. CDR3 nucleotide sequence: TGTGCCAGCACCTTCAGGGCGGATTATCAGCCCCAGCATTTT.

Of note for this clone: This sample includes further DNA sequences coding for the same CDR3. The rearrangement joins TRBV5-4 to TRBJ2-6, with D possibly matching TRBD2 (5 bases). Germline-derived CDR1 and CDR2 are SGHNT and YYREEE (reference sequence). The V end was cut by 0 bases, the J end by 2 bases, with 6 bases between. This CDR3 comprises 15 residues. CDR3 amino acids: CASSLGGTGANVLTF. CDR3 nucleotide sequence: TGTGCCAGCAGCTTGGGAGGGACTGGGGCCAACGTCCTGACTTTC.

This chain connects TRBV29-1 to TRBJ1-5, with D unresolved. From germline, CDR1 is SQVTM and CDR2 ANQGSEA. The CDR3 sequence is 12 residues long. The CDR3 DNA sequence: TGCAGTGTGCGGGAAAGCAATCAGCCCCAGCATTTT. Translating it yields CSVRESNQPQHF.

The V and J genes are TRBV19 and TRBJ1-3, with D possibly being TRBD1 (6 bases). This CDR3 has 15 residues. The V end was cut by 3 bases, the J end by 0 bases, with 9 bases between. In germline, CDR1 is LNHDA, CDR2 SQIVND (reference sequence). The CDR3 sequence: CASSISRGSGNTIYF. The DNA of the CDR3 is TGTGCCAGTAGTATTTCCAGGGGCTCTGGAAACACCATATATTTT.

V and J are TRBV27 and TRBJ2-5; perhaps TRBD1 as D (6 bases). The germline V and J ends were trimmed by 2 bases and 3 bases, with 10 bases remaining between them. CDR1 MNHEY and CDR2 SMNVEV come from the germline V gene (reference sequence). CDR3 length: 14 amino acids. The CDR3 DNA reads as TGTGCCAGCAGTTTAAAGGCAGGGGAAGAGACCCAGTACTTC. This encodes CASSLKAGEETQYF.

The genes are TRBV5-1 and TRBJ2-1; D uncertain. Germline V gene lookup returns CDR1 SGHRS and CDR2 YFSETQ. This CDR3 is 15 amino acids long. Trimming cost V 4 bases and J 0 bases, with 11 bases left between them. The chain's CDR3 is CASSPDRSSYNEQFF. In nucleotides, the CDR3 is TGCGCCAGCAGCCCCGATCGGAGCTCCTACAATGAGCAGTTCTTC.

The rearrangement links TRBV6-6 to TRBJ1-2; TRBD1 aligns across 8 bases. Per the germline V gene, CDR1 is MNHNY and CDR2 is SVGAGI (reference sequence). This CDR3 comprises 15 residues. V shed 6 bases, J shed 4 bases, and the junction held 10 bases outside the gene matches. The CDR3 is CASSQDRVSSYGYTF. The CDR3 nucleotides read TGTGCCAGCAGCCAGGACAGGGTTTCGAGCTATGGCTACACCTTC.